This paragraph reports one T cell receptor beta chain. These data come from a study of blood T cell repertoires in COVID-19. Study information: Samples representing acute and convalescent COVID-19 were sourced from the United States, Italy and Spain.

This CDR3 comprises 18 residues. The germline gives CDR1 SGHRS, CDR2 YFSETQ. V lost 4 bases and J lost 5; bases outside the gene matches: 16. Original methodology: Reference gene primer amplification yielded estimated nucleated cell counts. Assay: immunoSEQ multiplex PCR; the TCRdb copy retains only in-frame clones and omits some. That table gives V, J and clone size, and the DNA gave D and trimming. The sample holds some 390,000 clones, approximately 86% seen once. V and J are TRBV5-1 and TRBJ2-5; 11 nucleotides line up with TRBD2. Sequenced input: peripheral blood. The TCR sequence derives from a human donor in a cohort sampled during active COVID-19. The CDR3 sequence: CASSNGLAGLWGAETQYF. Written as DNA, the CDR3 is TGCGCCAGCAGCAACGGACTAGCGGGCCTTTGGGGCGCGGAGACCCAGTACTTC.